This TCR beta chain was identified in a study of CXCR3-negative and CXCR3-positive naive CD8 T cells. Study summary: The study obtained 140 million or so TRB reads, about 1.5 +/- 0.3 million per library.

On this clonotype: The target antigen is unknown.

Naive cells were sorted as CD45RO-, CCR7+, CD27+ and CD95-. The TRB libraries of cDNA were built by UMI-labeled 5' RACE. TCRdb re-called the 5' RACE reads; every CDR3 protein appears as one record, without DNA. This specimen shows fewer than 60,000 distinct CDR3 sequences; the ten leading clones hold 1.5%. Points from the study as a whole: Naive cells positive for CXCR3 carried more hydrophobic TRB CDR3s than CXCR3-negative ones. Both of the naive subsets showed about the same high diversity, but memory CD8+ cells had much less.

Germline CDR1 reads LNHDA; CDR2 reads SQIVND (reference sequence). The CDR3 runs to 18 residues. The TCR sequence derives from a human donor in good health. Some clones in this sample may be carry-over from other donors' samples. What was sequenced was naive CXCR3- CD8+ T cells from blood. Noted subset: CD45RO-CCR7+CD27+CD95- naive CD8+ T cells lacking CXCR3 (TNR3-). The rearrangement joins TRBV19 to TRBJ2-2; TCRdb's D gene call, TRBD1, goes unchecked for lack of DNA. This CDR3 reads CATPQPLRQGANTGELFF.